This T cell receptor beta chain was captured by sequencing in a study of control samples from healthy donors and cancer patients (dated by TCRdb to about 2020). The CDR3 measures 16 amino acids from cysteine to phenylalanine. The only DNA kept is the CDR3, 48 bases in frame from the first base. V trim: 2 bases; J trim: 4 bases; unmatched bases: 11. In the germline V gene (reference sequence), CDR1 corresponds to LGHDT and CDR2 to YNNKEL. Libraries were constructed by the immunoSEQ multiplex PCR assay. In TCRdb, the immuneACCESS table is reduced to in-frame sequences with V and J assigned. These tables do not hold every clone; where another copy was compared, an unresolved V gene accounts for under half, and the others remain unexplained. The sample has roughly 400,000 clones on record, about 93% of them singletons. Together, the top ten hold more than 6% of the sample. Notes on this clone: What this receptor recognizes is not known. No per-base quality is available; no much larger clone lies one base away.

The material sequenced was PBMCs. The clonotype comes from a man aged 35-49 years with head and neck cancer. The rearrangement combines TRBV3-1 (or the pseudogene TRBV3-2) with TRBJ2-7, with 7 bases matching TRBD2. The bases read TGTGCCAGCAGCCAAATTCCCGCGGGGGTTTGGTACGAGCAGTACTTC. Translated, it reads CASSQIPAGVWYEQYF.